This section outlines one T cell receptor beta chain sequence together with its context. This entry comes from a study of PD-L1 blockade in urothelial cancer. Here immunoSEQ multiplex PCR was the method, and the copy in TCRdb shows in-frame clones only, minus some. The sample records 90,000 to 120,000 clones, around 85% being singletons. Germline lookup yields CDR1 MGHRA and CDR2 YSYEKL. Trimming removed 3 bases from V and 7 bases from J, with 10 bases in between. This CDR3 is built from 13 residues. The chain recombines TRBV4-1 with TRBJ1-5; no definite D call. The source of this sequence is a man aged 50 to 60 with urothelial cancer. This specimen was PBMCs, taken around atezolizumab (anti-PD-L1) treatment. DNA for the CDR3: TGCGCCAGCAGCCAGACTTCGCACCAGCCCCAGCATTTT. Translation: CASSQTSHQPQHF.